This T cell receptor (beta chain) emerged from a study of post-analysis software for immune sequencing data. Whole-study findings and limits: F measure grouped same-batch samples tightly together. A significant reduction in normalized Chao1 diversity was observed in multiple sclerosis patients versus controls.

In regard to this clonotype: Its antigen is still unknown.

Unique molecular identifiers featured in each of the TCR beta cDNA libraries. Researchers reported approximately 480,000 cDNA molecules coming from around 1 to 9.1 million T cells. TCRdb recomputed calls from the PCR reads with MiXCR, one row per CDR3 protein. Here the sample spans about 540,000 distinct CDR3 sequences, roughly 34% being singletons. The TCR originated in a girl aged 2-17 years with multiple sclerosis. Source material: blood.

Here the CDR3 reads CASSLLVNQETQYF. Here the CDR3 DNA reads TGTGCCAGCAGTTTATTGGTTAACCAAGAGACCCAGTACTTC. This rearrangement joins TRBV28 to TRBJ2-5; no reliable D call. V lost 1 base, J lost 0 bases, and 6 bases lay in between. The germline V gene encodes CDR1 MDHEN and CDR2 SYDVKM. This CDR3 is 14 amino acids long. The variable domain in full, with the rest retrieved from reference TRBV28 and TRBJ2-5, is DVKVTQSSRYLVKRTGEKVFLECVQDMDHENMFWYRQDPGLGLRLIYFSYDVKMKEKGDIPEGYSVSREKKERFSLILESASTNQTSMYLCASSLLVNQETQYFGPGTRLLVL.